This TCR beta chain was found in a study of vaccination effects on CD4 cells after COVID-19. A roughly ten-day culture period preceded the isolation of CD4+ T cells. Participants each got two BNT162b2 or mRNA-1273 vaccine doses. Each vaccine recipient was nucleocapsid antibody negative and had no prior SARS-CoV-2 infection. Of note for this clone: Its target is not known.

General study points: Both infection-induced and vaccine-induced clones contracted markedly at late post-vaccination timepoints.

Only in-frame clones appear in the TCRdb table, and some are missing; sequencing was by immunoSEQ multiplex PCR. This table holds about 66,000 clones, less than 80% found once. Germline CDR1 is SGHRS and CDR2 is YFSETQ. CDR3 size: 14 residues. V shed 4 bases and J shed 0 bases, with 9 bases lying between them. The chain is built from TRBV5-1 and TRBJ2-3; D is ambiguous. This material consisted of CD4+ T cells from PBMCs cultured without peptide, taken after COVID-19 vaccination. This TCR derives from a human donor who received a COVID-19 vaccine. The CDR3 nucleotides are TGCGCCAGCAGCCAGGATCATAGCACAGATACGCAGTATTTT. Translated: CASSQDHSTDTQYF. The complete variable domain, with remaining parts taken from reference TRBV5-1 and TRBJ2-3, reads KAGVTQTPRYLIKTRGQQVTLSCSPISGHRSVSWYQQTPGQGLQFLFEYFSETQRNKGNFPGRFSGRQFSNSRSEMNVSTLELGDSALYLCASSQDHSTDTQYFGPGTRLTVL.